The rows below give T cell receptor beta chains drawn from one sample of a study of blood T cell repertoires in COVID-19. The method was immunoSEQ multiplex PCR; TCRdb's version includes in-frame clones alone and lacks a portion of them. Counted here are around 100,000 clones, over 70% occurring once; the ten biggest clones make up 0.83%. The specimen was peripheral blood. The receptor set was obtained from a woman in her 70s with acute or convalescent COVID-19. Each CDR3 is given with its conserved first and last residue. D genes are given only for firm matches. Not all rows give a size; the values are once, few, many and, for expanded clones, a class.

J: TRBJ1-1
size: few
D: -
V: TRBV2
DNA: TGTGCCAGCAGAGACAGTACCCGCGAAGCTTTCTTT
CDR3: CASRDSTREAFF

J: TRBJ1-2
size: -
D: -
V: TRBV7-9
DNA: TGTGCCAGCAGCTTTTTTACTAACTATGGCTACACCTTC
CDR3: CASSFFTNYGYTF

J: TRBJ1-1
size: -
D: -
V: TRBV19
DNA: TGTGCCAGTAGTGGGGGACTTTCGAACACTGAAGCTTTCTTT
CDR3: CASSGGLSNTEAFF

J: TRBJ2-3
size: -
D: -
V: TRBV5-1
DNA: TGCGCCAGTAGGATTAGCGGACGCACAGATACGCAGTATTTT
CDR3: CASRISGRTDTQYF

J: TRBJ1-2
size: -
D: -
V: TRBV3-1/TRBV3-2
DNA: TGTGCCAGCAGCCAAGATCTCGCACGGCCCGGGGACTATGGCTACACCTTC
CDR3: CASSQDLARPGDYGYTF

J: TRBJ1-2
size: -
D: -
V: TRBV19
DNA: TGTGCCAGTACCCCAGATCCCACCTATGGCTACACCTTC
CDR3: CASTPDPTYGYTF

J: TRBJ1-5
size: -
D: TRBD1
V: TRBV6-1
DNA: TGTGCCAGCAGTGAGATCTGGGGGACAGGGAGAGGTCAGCCCCAGCATTTT
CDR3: CASSEIWGTGRGQPQHF

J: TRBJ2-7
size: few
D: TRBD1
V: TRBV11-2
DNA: TGTGCCAGCAGTTTCGACCGGGACAGGGGGCTCGAGCAGTACTTC
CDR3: CASSFDRDRGLEQYF

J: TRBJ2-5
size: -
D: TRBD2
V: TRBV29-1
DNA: TGCAGCGTTGGACTAGCGGATAAAGAGACCCAGTACTTC
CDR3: CSVGLADKETQYF

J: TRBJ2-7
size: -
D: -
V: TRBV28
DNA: TGTGCCAGCAGCGCAGGGTACAGATACGAGCAGTACTTC
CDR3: CASSAGYRYEQYF

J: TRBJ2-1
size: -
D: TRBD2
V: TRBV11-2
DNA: TGTGCCAGCAGCTTTGGCGGGGGGGCCGGGAATGAGCAGTTCTTC
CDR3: CASSFGGGAGNEQFF

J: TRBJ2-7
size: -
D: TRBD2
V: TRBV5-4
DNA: TGTGCCAGCAGCGGGTTAGCGGGGGAGCAGTACTTC
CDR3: CASSGLAGEQYF

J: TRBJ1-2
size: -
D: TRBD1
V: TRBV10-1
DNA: TGCGCCATCCGGGACAGGGGGCATGGCTACACCTTC
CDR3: CAIRDRGHGYTF

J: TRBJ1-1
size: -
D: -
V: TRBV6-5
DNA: TGTGCCAGCAGACGGGCGGGGCGGAGCACTGAAGCTTTCTTT
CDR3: CASRRAGRSTEAFF

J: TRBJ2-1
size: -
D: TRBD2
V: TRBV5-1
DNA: TGCGCCAGCAGCTGGGAGCGGGGTGACTACAATGAGCAGTTCTTC
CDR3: CASSWERGDYNEQFF

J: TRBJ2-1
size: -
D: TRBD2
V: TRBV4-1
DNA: TGCGCCAGCAGCCAAGAGGTTGGACTAGCGGGGGTCAATGAGCAGTTCTTC
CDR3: CASSQEVGLAGVNEQFF

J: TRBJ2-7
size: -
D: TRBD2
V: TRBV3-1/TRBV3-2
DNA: TGTGCCAGCAGCCAAGATTCAGCGGGGGGGCGGGAGCAGTACTTC
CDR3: CASSQDSAGGREQYF

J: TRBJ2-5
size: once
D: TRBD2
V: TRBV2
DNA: TGTGCCAGCAGTCCAGAGGCGGGGGAACAAGAGACCCAGTACTTC
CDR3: CASSPEAGEQETQYF

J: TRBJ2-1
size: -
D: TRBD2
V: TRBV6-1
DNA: TGTGCCAGCAGTGAAGTCGGGACTAGCGGGAGGGCCGGTGGCAATGAGCAGTTCTTC
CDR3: CASSEVGTSGRAGGNEQFF